The present T cell receptor beta chain was sequenced within a study of blood T cell repertoires in COVID-19. This CDR3 has 15 amino acids. The germline gives CDR1 KGHSH, CDR2 LQKENI. The V end was cut by 6 bases, the J end by 5 bases, with 16 bases between. Sequencing used immunoSEQ multiplex PCR; TCRdb keeps in-frame clones, though not all of them. Here the sample spans under 200,000 clones, around 80% being singletons. The receptor was derived from a woman in her seventies who had recovered from COVID-19. Sequencing was done on a sample of peripheral blood. The chain carries TRBV18 and TRBJ2-2; a weak D match, TRBD2 (7 bases). Written as DNA, the CDR3 is TGTGCCAGCTCCCGAGGGGGGGCCCGGACCGGGGAGCTGTTTTTT. This translates into CASSRGGARTGELFF.